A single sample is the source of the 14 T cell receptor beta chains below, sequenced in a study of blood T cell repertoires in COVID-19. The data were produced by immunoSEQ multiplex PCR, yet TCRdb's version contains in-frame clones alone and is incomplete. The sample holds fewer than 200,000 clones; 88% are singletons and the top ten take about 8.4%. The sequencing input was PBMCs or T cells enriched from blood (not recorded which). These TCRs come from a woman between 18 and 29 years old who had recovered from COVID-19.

The CDR3 spells CASGSGPTGGDYGYTF. DNA for the CDR3: TGCGCCAGCGGCTCAGGCCCTACAGGGGGCGACTATGGCTACACCTTC. The chain joins TRBV5-1 to TRBJ1-2, with TRBD1 matching 9 bases. V was pared by 7 bases and J by 3 bases, with 13 bases of the junction left unmatched. The CDR3 extends over 16 amino acids. Germline assignment: CDR1 SGHRS and CDR2 YFSETQ.

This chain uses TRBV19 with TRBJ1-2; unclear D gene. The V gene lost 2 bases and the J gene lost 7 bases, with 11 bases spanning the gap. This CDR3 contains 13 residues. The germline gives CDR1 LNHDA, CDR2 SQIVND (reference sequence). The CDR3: CASSIPQRSGYTF. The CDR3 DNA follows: TGTGCCAGTAGTATACCCCAAAGGAGTGGCTACACCTTC. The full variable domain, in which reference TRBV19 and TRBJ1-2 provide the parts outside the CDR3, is DGGITQSPKYLFRKEGQNVTLSCEQNLNHDAMYWYRQDPGQGLRLIYYSQIVNDFQKGDIAEGYSVSREKKESFPLTVTSAQKNPTAFYLCASSIPQRSGYTFGSGTRLTVV.

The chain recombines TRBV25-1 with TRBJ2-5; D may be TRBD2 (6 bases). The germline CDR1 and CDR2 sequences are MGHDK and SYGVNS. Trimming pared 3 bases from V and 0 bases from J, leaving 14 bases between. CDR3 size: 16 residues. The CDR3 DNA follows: TGTGCCAGCAGTGATTTTGCGGGGCGCTACCAAGAGACCCAGTACTTC. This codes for CASSDFAGRYQETQYF.

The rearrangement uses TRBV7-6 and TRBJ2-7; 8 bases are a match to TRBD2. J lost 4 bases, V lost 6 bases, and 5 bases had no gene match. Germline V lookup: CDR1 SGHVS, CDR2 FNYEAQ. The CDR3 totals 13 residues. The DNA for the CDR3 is TGTGCCAGCAGTGCCGCGGGGGGATACGAGCAGTACTTC. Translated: CASSAAGGYEQYF.

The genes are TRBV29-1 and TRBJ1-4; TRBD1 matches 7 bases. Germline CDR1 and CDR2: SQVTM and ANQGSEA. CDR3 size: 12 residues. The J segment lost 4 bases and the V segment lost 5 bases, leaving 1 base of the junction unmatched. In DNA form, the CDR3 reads TGCAGCGTTTGGGACAGTAATGAAAAACTGTTTTTT. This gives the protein CSVWDSNEKLFF.

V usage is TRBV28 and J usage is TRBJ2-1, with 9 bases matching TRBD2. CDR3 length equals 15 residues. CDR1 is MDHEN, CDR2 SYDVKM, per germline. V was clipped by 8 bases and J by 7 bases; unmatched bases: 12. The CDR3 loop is CASASAGGQGNEQFF. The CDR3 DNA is TGTGCCAGCGCCTCGGCGGGGGGGCAGGGGAATGAGCAGTTCTTC.

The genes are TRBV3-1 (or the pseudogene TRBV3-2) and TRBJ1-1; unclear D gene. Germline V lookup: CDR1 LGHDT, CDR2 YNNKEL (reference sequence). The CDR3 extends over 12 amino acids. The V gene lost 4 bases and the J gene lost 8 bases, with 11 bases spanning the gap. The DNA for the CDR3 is TGTGCCAGCAGCCTAAACGGGAAGGAAGCTTTCTTT. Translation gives CASSLNGKEAFF.

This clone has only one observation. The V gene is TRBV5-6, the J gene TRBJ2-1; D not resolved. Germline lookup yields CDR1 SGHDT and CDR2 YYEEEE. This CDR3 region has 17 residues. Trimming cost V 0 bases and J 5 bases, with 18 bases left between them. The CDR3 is CASSLELASTSDNEQFF. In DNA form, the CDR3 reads TGTGCCAGCAGCTTGGAATTAGCTTCTACGTCGGACAATGAGCAGTTCTTC.

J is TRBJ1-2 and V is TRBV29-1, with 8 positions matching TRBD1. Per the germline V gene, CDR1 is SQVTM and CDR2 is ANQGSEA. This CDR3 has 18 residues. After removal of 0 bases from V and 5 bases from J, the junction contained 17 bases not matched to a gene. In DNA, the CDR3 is TGCAGCGTTGAAGAATCCACTACGGGACAGGCCCTTATGTATGGCTACACCTTC. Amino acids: CSVEESTTGQALMYGYTF.

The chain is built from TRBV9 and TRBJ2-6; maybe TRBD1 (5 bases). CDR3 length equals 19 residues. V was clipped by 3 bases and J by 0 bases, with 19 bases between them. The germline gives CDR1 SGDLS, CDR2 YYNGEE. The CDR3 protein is CASSDPDRIHNSGANVLTF. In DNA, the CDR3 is TGTGCCAGCAGCGACCCCGACAGAATACATAACTCTGGGGCCAACGTCCTGACTTTC.

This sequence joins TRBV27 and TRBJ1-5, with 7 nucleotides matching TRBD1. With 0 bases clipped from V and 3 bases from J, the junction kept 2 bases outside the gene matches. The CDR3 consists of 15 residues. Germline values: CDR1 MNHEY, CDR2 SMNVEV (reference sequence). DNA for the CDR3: TGTGCCAGCAGTTTATCAGGGGGCTCCAATCAGCCCCAGCATTTT. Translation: CASSLSGGSNQPQHF.

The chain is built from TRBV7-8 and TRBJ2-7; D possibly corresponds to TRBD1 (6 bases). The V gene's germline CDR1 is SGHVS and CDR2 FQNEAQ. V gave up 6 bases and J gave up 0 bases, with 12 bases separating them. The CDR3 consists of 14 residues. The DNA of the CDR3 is TGTGCCAGCAGACCTAAGGGACACTCCTACGAGCAGTACTTC. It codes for CASRPKGHSYEQYF.

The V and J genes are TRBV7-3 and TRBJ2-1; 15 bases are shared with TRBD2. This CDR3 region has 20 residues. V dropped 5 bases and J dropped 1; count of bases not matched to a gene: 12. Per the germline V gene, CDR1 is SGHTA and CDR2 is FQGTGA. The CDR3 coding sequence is TGTGCCAGCAGCAGTGGTCCGGGACTAGCGGGAGGCCCTTCCTACAATGAGCAGTTCTTC. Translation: CASSSGPGLAGGPSYNEQFF.

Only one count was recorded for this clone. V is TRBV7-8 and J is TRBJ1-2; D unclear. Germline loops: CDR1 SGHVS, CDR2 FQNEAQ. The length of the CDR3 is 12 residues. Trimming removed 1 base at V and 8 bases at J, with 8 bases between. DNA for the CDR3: TGTGCCAGCAGCTTAGGGAGTGCGGGCTACACCTTC. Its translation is CASSLGSAGYTF.